The rows below give T cell receptor beta chains drawn from one sample of a study of OX40 agonist ivuxolimab in advanced cancers. Assay used: immunoSEQ multiplex PCR; TCRdb lists only in-frame clones, some missing. The data contain some 76,000 clones, 70% to 90% of them singletons. Sequencing was performed on CD4+ or CD8+ T cells sorted from blood, taken in a trial of the OX40 agonist ivuxolimab. All receptors derive from an adult with an advanced solid tumor such as melanoma, head and neck, liver or kidney cancer. Each CDR3 is given with its conserved first and last residue. D genes are given only for firm matches. A clone size is listed for some rows: how often the clone was seen (once, few, many), or a class if it is expanded.

j_call | v_call | clone_size | d_call | cdr3_aa | cdr3_nt
TRBJ1-2 | TRBV30 | . | . | CAWSLGVYGYTF | TGTGCCTGGAGTCTAGGAGTCTATGGCTACACCTTC
TRBJ2-7 | TRBV4-2 | . | . | CASSQVGHDEQYF | TGTGCCAGCAGCCAAGTTGGGCACGACGAGCAGTACTTC
TRBJ2-7 | TRBV30 | . | TRBD2 | CAWSVGLDGYEQYF | TGTGCCTGGAGCGTCGGACTAGACGGCTACGAGCAGTACTTC
TRBJ2-5 | TRBV18 | . | TRBD1 | CASSPLRGGYQETQYF | TGTGCCAGCTCCCCCCTTCGAGGGGGCTACCAAGAGACCCAGTACTTC
TRBJ2-3 | TRBV7-9 | . | . | CASSVQGNTQYF | TGTGCCAGCAGCGTCCAGGGGAACACGCAGTATTTT
TRBJ2-6 | TRBV5-1 | . | . | CASSGDVSGANVLTF | TGCGCCAGCAGTGGGGACGTCTCTGGGGCCAACGTCCTGACTTTC
TRBJ2-7 | TRBV7-9 | . | TRBD2 | CASSFLAGGYEQYF | TGTGCCAGCAGCTTCTTAGCGGGGGGCTACGAGCAGTACTTC
TRBJ2-1 | TRBV2 | . | TRBD1 | CASTFGGQGRNEQFF | TGTGCCAGCACCTTCGGGGGACAGGGCCGCAATGAGCAGTTCTTC
TRBJ1-2 | TRBV27 | . | . | CASSLSGGEYGYTF | TGTGCCAGCAGTTTATCAGGGGGAGAGTATGGCTACACCTTC
TRBJ2-7 | TRBV6-1 | . | . | CASSEYRTAGEQYF | TGTGCCAGCAGTGAGTATAGGACAGCGGGGGAGCAGTACTTC
TRBJ2-3 | TRBV19 | . | TRBD1 | CASMTGGGTDTQYF | TGTGCCAGTATGACAGGGGGCGGGACAGATACGCAGTATTTT
TRBJ2-1 | TRBV6-6 | . | TRBD1 | CASSYSGTGQGNEQFF | TGTGCCAGCAGTTACTCAGGGACAGGCCAGGGCAATGAGCAGTTCTTC
TRBJ1-2 | TRBV14 | . | . | CASSPYIDGYGYTF | TGTGCCAGCAGCCCCTATATAGACGGCTATGGCTACACCTTC
TRBJ1-2 | TRBV4-1 | few | . | CASSQEGRNYGYTF | TGCGCCAGCAGCCAAGAGGGAAGAAACTATGGCTACACCTTC
TRBJ2-7 | TRBV19 | . | TRBD2 | CASSTGTSGRAYEQYF | TGTGCCAGTAGTACCGGGACTAGCGGGAGAGCATACGAGCAGTACTTC
TRBJ1-3 | TRBV19 | . | . | CASTPQVFSGNTIYF | TGTGCCAGTACCCCACAGGTCTTCTCTGGAAACACCATATATTTT
TRBJ2-1 | TRBV20-1 | . | . | CSARYIDEQFF | TGCAGTGCTAGATACATAGATGAGCAGTTCTTC
TRBJ2-7 | TRBV11-3 | . | . | CASSRGDSSSYEQYF | TGTGCCAGCAGCCGTGGAGACTCTAGCTCCTACGAGCAGTACTTC
TRBJ2-3 | TRBV10-3 | . | TRBD2 | CAISEYRGGRTSTDTQYF | TGTGCCATCAGTGAGTATCGCGGGGGACGCACTAGCACAGATACGCAGTATTTT
TRBJ2-5 | TRBV5-1 | . | TRBD2 | CASSWRLAGDQETQYF | TGCGCCAGCAGCTGGAGACTAGCGGGGGACCAAGAGACCCAGTACTTC
TRBJ1-1 | TRBV11-3 | once | . | CASSTGLNTEAFF | TGTGCCAGCTCAACAGGGTTGAACACTGAAGCTTTCTTT
TRBJ1-1 | TRBV19 | . | . | CASRRLSDMNTEAFF | TGTGCCAGTCGGCGCTTGTCAGACATGAACACTGAAGCTTTCTTT
TRBJ2-2 | TRBV5-1 | . | . | CASRGTANTGELFF | TGCGCCAGCCGCGGGACGGCGAACACCGGGGAGCTGTTTTTT